The 22 T cell receptor beta chains below were found in one sample sequenced in a study of early T cells in non-severe SARS-CoV-2 infection. Each CDR3 protein is one row after TCRdb ran MiXCR on the 5' RACE reads. The table has around 50,000 distinct CDR3 sequences, 7.7% seen once. Sequencing input: whole blood. Source of these receptors: an adult who was a healthcare worker with PCR-confirmed SARS-CoV-2 infection or an uninfected control (not recorded which).

This clonotype has only a few counts. The chain has TRBV19 and TRBJ2-3, with 12 positions matching TRBD2. Looked up from germline, CDR1 is LNHDA and CDR2 is SQIVND (reference sequence). The CDR3 sequence is 18 residues long. Trimming cost V 3 bases and J 1 base; bases outside gene matches: 8. This CDR3 is CASSIASGGAMGTDTQYF. For the CDR3, the DNA is TGTGCCAGTAGTATCGCTAGCGGGGGGGCTATGGGCACAGATACGCAGTATTTT.

Many counts were recorded for this clonotype. The V call is TRBV5-4, the J call TRBJ1-5; weak D call: TRBD1 (6 bases). Germline V gives CDR1 SGHNT, CDR2 YYREEE (reference sequence). The CDR3 consists of 15 residues. V lost 0 bases and J 3 bases, leaving 10 bases between the germline ends. CDR3: CASSLDGQNNQPQHF. CDR3 in DNA: TGTGCCAGCAGCTTGGATGGACAGAACAATCAGCCCCAGCATTTT.

This chain connects TRBV11-2 to TRBJ2-2; D tentatively fits TRBD1 or TRBD2 (5 bases each). Trimming took off 6 bases at V and 6 bases at J, with 14 bases between the two ends. CDR1 is SGHAT and CDR2 is FQNNGV in the germline V gene. This CDR3 is built from 14 residues. In DNA, the CDR3 is TGTGCCAGCAGATCCGGGACCTATCCCGGGGAGCTGTTTTTT. Protein product: CASRSGTYPGELFF.

This clonotype was recorded at least ten times. The CDR3 DNA follows: TGTGCCAGCAGTTTACGGACAGGGGGACTCAACACTGAAGCTTTCTTT. Protein sequence: CASSLRTGGLNTEAFF. This sequence joins TRBV28 and TRBJ1-1; 10 bases match TRBD1. The CDR3 contains 16 residues. With 2 bases clipped from V and 2 bases from J, the junction kept 5 bases outside the gene matches. CDR1 MDHEN and CDR2 SYDVKM come from the germline V gene.

This clonotype was recorded a few times. The V and J genes are TRBV2 and TRBJ1-2, with D perhaps matching TRBD1 (6 bases). The CDR3 is 15 amino acids. In germline, CDR1 is SNHLY, CDR2 FYNNEI. V shed 7 bases and J shed 3 bases, with 18 bases lying between them. CDR3 loop: CASISTGGPYYGYTF. The CDR3 DNA follows: TGTGCCAGCATAAGTACGGGGGGCCCCTACTATGGCTACACCTTC.

This clonotype was recorded at least ten times. The CDR3: CASSDRTRSGNTIYF. CDR3 bases: TGTGCCAGCAGTGACCGGACACGCTCTGGAAACACCATATATTTT. The V call is TRBV2, the J call TRBJ1-3; tentative D call: TRBD1 (5 bases). V was shortened by 3 bases and J by 0 bases, with 9 bases between the two germline ends. Per the germline V gene, CDR1 is SNHLY and CDR2 is FYNNEI. The CDR3 is 15 residues long.

The chain combines TRBV11-2 with TRBJ2-4; 8 bases agree with TRBD1. V lost 1 base, J lost 8 bases, and 7 bases stayed unmatched. Looked up from germline, CDR1 is SGHAT and CDR2 is FQNNGV. The length of the CDR3 is 15 residues. For the CDR3, the DNA is TGTGCCAGCAGCTTAGGGGGACAGGCGGTATACATTCAGTACTTC. This codes for CASSLGGQAVYIQYF.

Details on this clonotype: A read error is possible here, since a much larger clone lies one base away. The chain links TRBV28 to TRBJ1-1, with D unresolved. In germline, CDR1 is MDHEN, CDR2 SYDVKM. The length of the CDR3 is 11 residues. CDR3 in amino acids: CVSSSNTEAFF. CDR3 DNA sequence: TGTGTCAGCAGTTCGAACACTGAAGCTTTCTTT.

This clonotype has at least ten counts. The rearrangement joins TRBV10-2 to TRBJ2-1, with a possible D match to TRBD1 (5 bases). The V end lost 0 bases, the J end lost 6 bases, and 12 bases lay between the germline ends. Germline V gene data show CDR1 as WSHSY and CDR2 as SAAADI. The CDR3 covers 15 residues. CDR3 sequence: CASSESVGVGNEQFF. In DNA, the CDR3 is TGCGCCAGCAGTGAGTCGGTAGGGGTGGGCAATGAGCAGTTCTTC.

Many counts were recorded for this clonotype. V and J are TRBV4-2 and TRBJ1-1; D not certain. CDR1 is LGHNA and CDR2 is YNFKEQ in the germline V gene. The CDR3 totals 14 residues. Trimming took 1 base from V and 0 from J, leaving 6 bases between them. CDR3 nucleotides: TGTGCCAGCAGCCAAGGGGTTATGAACACTGAAGCTTTCTTT. It encodes CASSQGVMNTEAFF.

This clonotype was observed at least ten times. V is TRBV11-3 and J is TRBJ2-2, with a weak D call TRBD1 (6 bases). V lost 5 bases and J 5 bases, leaving 18 bases between the germline ends. This CDR3 is 16 amino acids long. CDR1 is SGHNT, CDR2 YENEEA, per germline. The CDR3 DNA follows: TGTGCCAGCAGCCGACGCGCAACAGGGAAGACCGGGGAGCTGTTTTTT. It specifies CASSRRATGKTGELFF.

As regards this clonotype: This may arise from a read error, as a much more abundant clone is one base away. This sequence joins TRBV12-3 or TRBV12-4 and TRBJ2-1; D gene ambiguous. The CDR3 totals 15 residues. Here the CDR3 DNA reads TGTGTCAGCAGTTTGGCGGCAGCTTCCTACAATGAGCAGTTCTTC. It encodes CVSSLAAASYNEQFF.

This clonotype appeared a few times. The chain carries TRBV7-6 and TRBJ1-1, with D tentatively TRBD1 (5 bases). The V gene's germline CDR1 is SGHVS and CDR2 FNYEAQ. V was clipped by 5 bases and J by 1 base, with 14 bases between them. The CDR3 covers 15 residues. CDR3 in amino acids: CASSQRRGANTEAFF. CDR3 nucleotide sequence: TGTGCCAGCAGCCAACGGAGGGGCGCGAACACTGAAGCTTTCTTT.

Ten or more counts support this clonotype. The chain couples TRBV5-6 to TRBJ2-2; no clear D gene. Trimming cost V 2 bases and J 4 bases, with 9 bases left between them. The CDR3 is made up of 14 amino acids. Germline CDR1 SGHDT, CDR2 YYEEEE. CDR3 region: CASSFMPGTGELFF. CDR3 nucleotides: TGTGCCAGCAGCTTCATGCCGGGCACCGGGGAGCTGTTTTTT.

V and J are TRBV10-3 and TRBJ2-4; the match to TRBD1 covers 7 bases. CDR1 is ENHRY, CDR2 SYGVKD, per germline. Losses at the gene ends were 3 bases for V and 6 bases for J; bases not matched to a gene: 5. The CDR3 spans 14 residues. The CDR3 spells CAISEGGAGNIQYF. The CDR3 DNA follows: TGTGCCATCAGTGAAGGGGGCGCAGGAAACATTCAGTACTTC.

This clonotype was detected many times. DNA for the CDR3: TGTGCCACCAGGCTTCAGGGGAACACTGAAGCTTTCTTT. Translated: CATRLQGNTEAFF. V and J are TRBV24-1 and TRBJ1-1; weak D call: TRBD1 (5 bases). With 7 bases removed from V and 1 base from J, the gap between germline ends came to 9 bases. The CDR3 runs to 13 residues. Germline V CDR1 and CDR2: KGHDR, SFDVKD.

This chain connects TRBV20-1 to TRBJ1-1; D may be TRBD1 (5 bases). The CDR3 covers 15 residues. V was trimmed by 6 bases and J by 1 base, leaving 18 bases between them. The germline gives CDR1 DFQATT, CDR2 SNEGSKA (reference sequence). The CDR3 loop reads CSANGRGGANTEAFF. DNA of the CDR3: TGCAGTGCCAACGGAAGGGGAGGTGCGAACACTGAAGCTTTCTTT.

Ten or more counts support this clonotype. The chain employs TRBV9 and TRBJ2-3, with D perhaps TRBD2 (5 bases). Trimming took off 0 bases at V and 5 bases at J, with 10 bases between the two ends. This CDR3 is built from 14 residues. Germline V CDR1 and CDR2: SGDLS, YYNGEE. Here the CDR3 DNA reads TGTGCCAGCAGCGTAGGGCCTAGCCAAGATACGCAGTATTTT. It translates to CASSVGPSQDTQYF.

This clonotype occurred many times. This rearrangement joins TRBV10-2 to TRBJ2-7; D remains unclear. Trimming pared 6 bases from V and 4 bases from J, leaving 13 bases between. This CDR3 spans 13 amino acids. CDR1 is WSHSY, CDR2 SAAADI, per germline. The CDR3 sequence: CASSYGAAYEQYF. The CDR3 coding sequence is TGCGCCAGCAGCTACGGTGCCGCTTACGAGCAGTACTTC.

This clonotype was observed a few times. The chain recombines TRBV6-5 with TRBJ2-1; D gene uncertain. Germline V gene data show CDR1 as MNHEY and CDR2 as SVGAGI. The CDR3 runs to 15 residues. The V gene lost 6 bases and the J gene lost 0 bases, with 12 bases spanning the gap. The CDR3 loop is CASSTGVRSYNEQFF. DNA for the CDR3: TGTGCCAGCAGCACTGGGGTTCGCTCCTACAATGAGCAGTTCTTC.

This clonotype came up many times. The chain combines TRBV7-2 with TRBJ2-2, with D unresolved. The CDR3 is 12 amino acids. The germline CDR1 and CDR2 sequences are SGHTA and FQGNSA. The V and J ends lost 0 bases and 7 bases respectively, with 3 bases between them. This CDR3 reads CASSLAYGELFF. In DNA form, the CDR3 reads TGTGCCAGCAGCTTAGCCTACGGGGAGCTGTTTTTT.

This clonotype was detected only a few times. This chain connects TRBV3-1 to TRBJ2-5; D not certain. CDR3 length equals 13 residues. Germline CDR1 reads LGHDT; CDR2 reads YNNKEL (reference sequence). The V and J ends lost 1 base and 5 bases respectively, with 8 bases between them. DNA for the CDR3: TGTGCCAGCAGCCAAGTCGTCGGCGAGACCCAGTACTTC. Its translation: CASSQVVGETQYF.